The T cell receptor (beta chain) under discussion was sequenced for a study of T cells in Graves' hyperthyroidism and ophthalmopathy. Looking at the study overall: Sampling of peripheral blood happened at initial diagnosis, prior to any treatment. Whole-study results and caveats: Most clonotypes expanded in the thyroid (above 0.001) were also present in blood.

Ten or more counts support this clonotype. Its antigen is not known. Clinical symptoms, serum thyroxine, TRAb, thyroid ultrasound and orbital computed tomography established diagnosis. Around 10 ml fresh peripheral blood yielded the PBMCs. Amplified TCR beta CDR3 regions derived from RNA transcripts. During a first-round RT-PCR of the TCR CDR3, the HTBI primer set was used. TCRdb independently ran MiXCR on the multiplex PCR reads; one entry per CDR3 protein. The sample has 250,000 to 400,000 distinct CDR3 sequences; roughly 15% are singletons. Germline CDR1 reads DFQATT; CDR2 reads SNEGSKA (reference sequence). With 5 bases removed from V and 1 base from J, the gap between germline ends came to 8 bases. CDR3 length: 12 amino acids.

The origin of this receptor is a woman aged 40-49 years with Graves' ophthalmopathy. The sequenced sample consisted of blood. J is TRBJ1-1 and V is TRBV20-1; D call uncertain. CDR3 coding DNA: TGCAGTGCTGGAAGTAAGAACACTGAAGCTTTCTTT. Protein: CSAGSKNTEAFF.